Following are 19 T cell receptor beta chains from one sample sequenced in a study of cytomegalovirus exposure and HLA in healthy donors. The PCR used 60 Vbeta and 13 Jbeta primers. Using immunoSEQ multiplex PCR, the repertoire was profiled, and TCRdb retains in-frame clones only, with some absent. Seen here are approximately 150,000 clones, 68% observed once, and the top ten hold less than 1.5%. Material: PBMCs. The receptor source for this set is a man aged 45-60 years in good health and CMV-seronegative.

The J gene is TRBJ1-1, the V gene TRBV19; 8 bases agree with TRBD1. From germline, CDR1 is LNHDA and CDR2 SQIVND (reference sequence). The CDR3 runs to 16 residues. With 5 bases clipped from V and 4 bases from J, the junction kept 12 bases outside the gene matches. The CDR3 coding sequence is TGTGCCAGTAGTGCCAGAGACAGGGGAAGGGCCACTGAAGCTTTCTTT. Translation gives CASSARDRGRATEAFF.

A remark on this clone: A junction end diverges from the germline sequence, so it may reflect a read error. The chain couples TRBV15 to TRBJ2-5, with 11 nucleotides matching TRBD2. Germline CDR1 LNHNV, CDR2 YYDKDF (reference sequence). This CDR3 spans 17 amino acids. CDR3 in DNA: TGTGCCACCAGCAGAGATTCTAGCGGGGGGTCCTCGGAGATCCAGTACTTC. The encoded protein is CATSRDSSGGSSEIQYF.

This sequence joins TRBV6-1 and TRBJ1-4, with 12 bases identical to TRBD1. CDR1 and CDR2 from the germline V gene are MNHNS and SASEGT. CDR3 length: 17 amino acids. With V trimmed by 2 bases and J by 10 bases, 11 bases remained unmatched. The CDR3 coding sequence is TGTGCCAGCAGTGAACCGGGACAGGGGGCTTCGGGTGGAAAACTGTTTTTT. Its protein product is CASSEPGQGASGGKLFF.

The gene calls are TRBV7-9 and TRBJ2-5, with D perhaps TRBD1 (6 bases). Near its end, the DNA agrees better with TRBJ2-7, so the J call may be wrong. CDR1 is SEHNR and CDR2 is FQNEAQ in the germline V gene (reference sequence). This CDR3 has 15 amino acids. The CDR3 nucleotides read TGTGCCAGCAGCTTAGCGGTGACAGGTACCTACGAGCAGTACTTC. Its translation: CASSLAVTGTYEQYF.

This chain joins TRBV6-1 and TRBJ1-1, with D perhaps TRBD1 (5 bases). The CDR3 extends over 13 amino acids. Trimming pared 8 bases from V and 0 bases from J, leaving 10 bases between. Germline V gene lookup returns CDR1 MNHNS and CDR2 SASEGT. CDR3 in DNA: TGTGCCAGCCACAGGAGGGTGAACACTGAAGCTTTCTTT. Its protein product is CASHRRVNTEAFF.

The chain's CDR3 is CASKPDRGLNEQFF. CDR3 DNA sequence: TGTGCCAGCAAACCCGACAGGGGGCTGAATGAGCAGTTCTTC. This chain links TRBV6-5 with TRBJ2-1; 10 bases align to TRBD1. Germline loops: CDR1 MNHEY, CDR2 SVGAGI. The CDR3 loop spans 14 amino acids. J was trimmed by 7 bases and V by 7 bases; bases with no gene match: 7.

This clone was observed a handful of times. V gene TRBV4-1 combines with J gene TRBJ2-7; TRBD1 aligns across 7 bases. Germline CDR1 reads MGHRA; CDR2 reads YSYEKL. This CDR3 is 14 amino acids long. Losses at the gene ends were 5 bases for V and 3 bases for J; bases not matched to a gene: 7. The CDR3: CASSNRDSNYEQYF. CDR3 coding DNA: TGCGCCAGCAGCAACCGGGACAGTAACTACGAGCAGTACTTC.

The gene calls are TRBV5-1 and TRBJ2-7, with 9 bases identical to TRBD2. Per germline, CDR1 SGHRS and CDR2 YFSETQ. V was pared by 2 bases and J by 5 bases, with 8 bases of the junction left unmatched. The CDR3 extends over 15 amino acids. The CDR3 reads CASSFPAGGPHEQYF. CDR3 nucleotides: TGCGCCAGCAGCTTTCCCGCGGGGGGGCCCCACGAGCAGTACTTC.

The V gene is TRBV5-1, the J gene TRBJ2-7, with TRBD1 as a possible D gene (5 bases). Trimming shortened V by 0 bases and J by 9 bases, and 13 bases separated the two germline ends. This CDR3 region has 13 residues. Germline CDR1 reads SGHRS; CDR2 reads YFSETQ. The CDR3 spells CASSLGQGVRQYF. The CDR3 nucleotides read TGCGCCAGCAGCTTGGGGCAGGGTGTAAGGCAGTACTTC.

This clone was observed a handful of times. The chain couples TRBV6-5 to TRBJ1-2; tentative D call: TRBD1 (6 bases). V was shortened by 5 bases and J by 3 bases, with 13 bases between the two germline ends. The CDR3 has 14 amino acids. Germline CDR1 and CDR2: MNHEY and SVGAGI. CDR3 sequence: CASSPWDTHYGYTF. Here the CDR3 DNA reads TGTGCCAGCAGTCCGTGGGACACCCACTATGGCTACACCTTC.

The V gene is TRBV5-1, the J gene TRBJ2-5; a weak D match, TRBD2 (5 bases). The CDR3 has 14 residues. Trimming cost V 2 bases and J 1 base, with 9 bases left between them. Germline-derived CDR1 and CDR2 are SGHRS and YFSETQ. This chain's CDR3 is CASSFPGTQETQYF. DNA of the CDR3: TGCGCCAGCAGCTTCCCGGGAACCCAAGAGACCCAGTACTTC.

This clone was counted a single time. The chain couples TRBV5-4 to TRBJ2-7; D possibly corresponds to TRBD1 (6 bases). CDR3 length equals 14 residues. The V gene's germline CDR1 is SGHNT and CDR2 YYREEE (reference sequence). V shed 4 bases and J shed 2 bases, with 13 bases lying between them. In DNA form, the CDR3 reads TGTGCCAGCAGCACCCGGGACATCCCCTACGAGCAGTACTTC. This sequence encodes CASSTRDIPYEQYF.

This clone was seen more than once but under ten times. This sequence joins TRBV5-4 and TRBJ2-1, with TRBD2 matching 10 bases. This CDR3 is built from 15 residues. V was clipped by 4 bases and J by 4 bases; unmatched bases: 5. Germline V CDR1 and CDR2: SGHNT, YYREEE (reference sequence). CDR3: CASSSTSGAYNEQFF. Here the CDR3 DNA reads TGTGCCAGCAGCAGTACTAGCGGGGCTTACAATGAGCAGTTCTTC.

The chain has TRBV11-1 and TRBJ2-7; no firm D call. Trimming pared 3 bases from V and 2 bases from J, leaving 11 bases between. Germline assignment: CDR1 SGHAT and CDR2 FQDESV (reference sequence). The CDR3 sequence is 14 residues long. CDR3 protein: CASSLPGGPYEQYF. The CDR3 DNA reads TGTGCCAGCAGCTTGCCGGGTGGCCCCTACGAGCAGTACTTC.

The sample holds a few counts of this clone. The V gene is TRBV10-3, the J gene TRBJ2-7; maybe TRBD2 (6 bases). In germline, CDR1 is ENHRY, CDR2 SYGVKD. The CDR3 is 16 residues long. Trimming left V 0 bases short and J 0 bases short, with 12 bases between. The CDR3 spells CAISESLAAGSYEQYF. CDR3 in DNA: TGTGCCATCAGTGAGTCCTTAGCGGCGGGCTCCTACGAGCAGTACTTC.

This chain connects TRBV5-1 to TRBJ2-5, with 8 nucleotides matching TRBD1. V gave up 4 bases and J gave up 5 bases; unmatched junction bases: 13. Germline CDR1 and CDR2: SGHRS and YFSETQ. The CDR3 is 16 residues long. CDR3 coding DNA: TGCGCCAGCAGCCTAACCTCCCAGGGGGCGGGTGAGACCCAGTACTTC. Translating it yields CASSLTSQGAGETQYF.

This chain links TRBV4-1 with TRBJ2-7; TRBD1 matches at 8 bases. V trimming: 2 bases; J trimming: 3 bases; junction bases outside the gene matches: 6. Looked up from germline, CDR1 is MGHRA and CDR2 is YSYEKL. CDR3 length: 15 amino acids. The chain's CDR3 is CASSQPGQGRYEQYF. The CDR3 DNA reads TGCGCCAGCAGCCAACCCGGACAGGGTCGCTACGAGCAGTACTTC.

This chain uses TRBV4-1 with TRBJ2-3; D is perhaps TRBD1 (5 bases). This CDR3 has 16 amino acids. Germline CDR1 is MGHRA and CDR2 is YSYEKL. V dropped 0 bases and J dropped 0 bases, with 10 bases sitting between them. The CDR3 DNA sequence: TGCGCCAGCAGCCAAGATGAAGGGGCAAGCACAGATACGCAGTATTTT. Translated: CASSQDEGASTDTQYF.

This sequence joins TRBV5-1 and TRBJ1-2; TRBD1 agrees at 8 bases. CDR3 size: 14 residues. Trimming took 7 bases from V and 9 from J; bases not matched to a gene: 14. CDR1 and CDR2 from the germline V gene are SGHRS and YFSETQ. As DNA, the CDR3 is TGCGCCAGCGGAGGACAGGGAGGGTCCAGGAGCTACACCTTC. As protein: CASGGQGGSRSYTF.